This record concerns one T cell receptor beta chain sequence. The data stem from a study of OX40 agonist ivuxolimab in advanced cancers. The length of the CDR3 is 15 residues. V shed 7 bases and J shed 0 bases, with 15 bases lying between them. CDR1 and CDR2 (germline): MDHEN, SYDVKM. The table came from immunoSEQ multiplex PCR; TCRdb's copy has only in-frame clones and leaves some out. This table holds about 79,000 clones, roughly 94% found once. Here the sequenced sample was CD4+ or CD8+ T cells sorted from blood, taken in a trial of the OX40 agonist ivuxolimab. The TCR originated in an adult with an advanced solid tumor such as melanoma, head and neck, liver or kidney cancer. The chain couples TRBV28 to TRBJ1-1; D may be TRBD1 (6 bases). The CDR3 sequence: CASNTRGDLNTEAFF. CDR3 sequence (DNA): TGTGCCAGCAACACAAGGGGGGATTTGAACACTGAAGCTTTCTTT.